This record looks at one T cell receptor beta chain sequence and its context. The record originates from a study of ipilimumab plus nivolumab after autologous stem cell transplantation. Looking at the study overall: Patients received a median of roughly five ipilimumab and roughly eight nivolumab doses. The DLBCL cohort had primary refractory and relapsed disease, with 18-month progression-free survival of around 86% and 29%.

Clones were read by immunoSEQ multiplex PCR, and TCRdb kept only the in-frame ones, dropping some. The sample contains roughly 23,000 clones, 70% to 85% of which appear only once. Patients got ipilimumab 1 mg/kg beginning 14 to 28 days post-transplant. Dosing: nivolumab 3 mg/kg IV, weeks 1, 4, 7, 10, then every two weeks to week 26. Material: PBMCs, obtained in a trial of ipilimumab plus nivolumab as post-transplant consolidation. This TCR was recovered from a male donor with diffuse large B-cell lymphoma.

CDR3 loop: CASSLAPAGGRTDTQYF. In DNA form, the CDR3 reads TGTGCCAGCAGCTTAGCCCCAGCGGGGGGGCGCACAGATACGCAGTATTTT. V is TRBV11-2 and J is TRBJ2-3; TRBD2 aligns across 10 bases. Germline V gene sequence: CDR1 SGHAT, CDR2 FQNNGV. Unmatched junction bases numbered 5, after V lost 1 base and J lost 1 base. CDR3 length equals 17 residues.